Included here is one TCR beta chain sequence, with context. Its binding antigen is unknown. Qualities for individual bases were not recorded, and no much larger clone is one base off. This entry comes from a study of response to subunit inactivated influenza vaccine (dated by TCRdb to 2016 to 2018). Study-level background: Deep quantitative profiling of the T cell receptor repertoire was used in the study to follow responses to a trivalent subunit inactivated influenza vaccine. What the research found in general, with its limitations: It was suggested by the authors that each seasonal influenza vaccination may recruit only a limited number of new T cells.

Library prep was done by RT-PCR. Sequencer: Illumina HiSeq 2500. TCRdb itself trimmed the public reads at Q25 with fastp, ran MiXCR and retained productive beta chains. Records with the same CDR3 protein are collapsed into one entry carrying the most frequent genes and DNA. The sample records about 580,000 distinct CDR3 sequences, about 15% of which are singletons. Of the sample, 11% falls within the top ten clones. For CDR1 and CDR2, the germline V gene lists KGHDR and SFDVKD. The CDR3 goes from the cysteine to the phenylalanine over 14 residues. Kept here is only the CDR3 DNA, which spans 42 bases and is read in frame from base 1. Trimming takes 1 base from V and 4 bases from J, and the germline ends sit 6 bases apart.

This clonotype originated in a man in his fifties who received an inactivated influenza vaccine. Donor details come from another sample of the same person, matched by shared clones. In this chain, TRBV24-1 is recombined with TRBJ2-2, with the D gene not clear enough to name. The source was PBMCs from blood, collected 11 to 12 days after vaccination. The CDR3 region: CATSDLRVTGELFF. The nucleotides read TGTGCCACCAGTGATTTAAGAGTCACCGGGGAGCTGTTTTTT.